A selection of T cell receptor beta chains follows, all from one sample in a study of T cell responses to AZD1222 COVID-19 vaccine. Profiling relied on immunoSEQ multiplex PCR, and the TCRdb table lists in-frame clones only, not all of them. There are about 160,000 clones in the sample; approximately 90% occur only once, and 3% to 3.5% lies in the top ten. The sequences come from peripheral blood, collected 28 days after the second AZD1222 dose. The receptors come from an adult who received the AZD1222 COVID-19 vaccine. Each CDR3 is given with its conserved first and last residue. D genes are given only for firm matches. Where a row states a size, it is once, few, many or the class of an expanded clone; other rows omit it.

j_call v_call d_call clone_size cdr3_aa cdr3_nt
TRBJ2-1 TRBV5-8 TRBD2 NA CASSLRLAGANEQFF TGTGCCAGCAGCTTGCGACTAGCGGGAGCTAATGAGCAGTTCTTC
TRBJ2-1 TRBV27 TRBD1 NA CASNLQGNNEQFF TGTGCCAGCAATTTACAGGGGAACAATGAGCAGTTCTTC
TRBJ1-2 TRBV30 NA NA CAGTPGADYGYTF TGTGCCGGCACCCCGGGCGCTGACTATGGCTACACCTTC
TRBJ1-1 TRBV29-1 TRBD1 few CSVEGGGQVNTEAFF TGCAGCGTTGAAGGTGGGGGACAGGTTAACACTGAAGCTTTCTTT
TRBJ1-3 TRBV7-6 NA NA CASSLVGGFSGNTIYF TGTGCCAGCAGCTTAGTGGGGGGATTCTCTGGAAACACCATATATTTT
TRBJ2-7 TRBV7-9 TRBD2 NA CASSSQLAASFYEQYF TGTGCCAGCAGCTCCCAACTAGCGGCGTCTTTCTACGAGCAGTACTTC
TRBJ2-4 TRBV24-1 NA NA CATSDSKNIQYF TGTGCCACCAGTGATTCCAAAAACATTCAGTACTTC
TRBJ1-1 TRBV4-1 NA NA CASSPLSVGYTEAFF TGCGCCAGCAGCCCCCTGTCTGTGGGCTACACTGAAGCTTTCTTT
TRBJ1-1 TRBV19 TRBD1 NA CASRFQGGTEAFF TGTGCCAGTAGGTTTCAGGGGGGCACTGAAGCTTTCTTT
TRBJ1-1 TRBV19 TRBD1 NA CASSKTGGDTEAFF TGTGCCAGTAGTAAAACAGGGGGTGACACTGAAGCTTTCTTT
TRBJ2-5 TRBV19 NA NA CASSIDSAKETQYF TGTGCCAGTAGTATAGATTCGGCAAAAGAGACCCAGTACTTC
TRBJ1-2 TRBV5-1 NA NA CARDRNRGYTF TGCGCCCGCGACCGAAATCGCGGCTACACCTTC
TRBJ2-7 TRBV6-5 NA NA CASSLRTGSYEQYF TGTGCCAGCAGTCTGCGGACTGGCTCCTACGAGCAGTACTTC
TRBJ1-2 TRBV6-6 NA once CASSSKDAGYTF TGTGCCAGCAGCTCCAAGGACGCTGGCTACACCTTC
TRBJ2-7 TRBV6-5 NA NA CASSPLRDHIEQYF TGTGCCAGCAGTCCCCTCCGGGACCATATCGAGCAGTACTTC
TRBJ2-2 TRBV10-1 NA NA CASSESFGAGELFF NA
TRBJ1-6 TRBV19 NA NA CASSISGDNSPLHF TGTGCCAGTAGTATTTCTGGGGATAATTCACCCCTCCACTTT
TRBJ2-2 TRBV5-5 TRBD2 NA CASNVGLAGVGGELFF TGTGCCAGCAACGTCGGACTAGCGGGAGTGGGCGGGGAGCTGTTTTTT
TRBJ1-1 TRBV5-1 TRBD1 many CASSFGQGETEAFF TGCGCCAGCAGCTTTGGACAGGGTGAAACTGAAGCTTTCTTT
TRBJ1-5 TRBV4-1 TRBD1 NA CASSQDRGGTGFQPQHF TGCGCCAGCAGCCAAGATAGAGGCGGGACAGGGTTTCAGCCCCAGCATTTT
TRBJ2-1 TRBV30 NA NA CAWSSRAPGEQFF TGTGCCTGGAGCAGTCGGGCCCCCGGGGAGCAGTTCTTC
TRBJ2-2 TRBV27 TRBD1 NA CASRWTGTNTGELFF TGTGCCAGCAGGTGGACAGGGACGAACACCGGGGAGCTGTTTTTT
TRBJ2-3 TRBV19 TRBD1 NA CASGPGQGTDTQYF TGTGCCAGTGGCCCGGGACAGGGGACAGATACGCAGTATTTT
TRBJ2-2 TRBV11-3 NA NA CASSNKGGNTGELFF TGTGCCAGCAGCAATAAAGGGGGTAACACCGGGGAGCTGTTTTTT
TRBJ1-6 TRBV28 NA NA CASSPRQESSYNSPLHF TGTGCCAGCAGTCCCCGACAGGAGAGCTCCTATAATTCACCCCTCCACTTT
TRBJ1-1 TRBV4-1 NA NA CASSQERRRSLRSDTEAFF TGCGCCAGCAGCCAAGAACGTCGCAGGTCATTAAGGTCGGACACTGAAGCTTTCTTT
TRBJ1-6 TRBV21-1 NA NA CASSVRESSPLHF TGTGCCAGCAGCGTCAGGGAAAGTTCACCCCTCCACTTT
TRBJ2-3 TRBV6-1 NA few CASSEARRGREDTQYF TGTGCCAGCAGTGAAGCGCGACGAGGGCGGGAAGATACGCAGTATTTT
TRBJ1-5 TRBV6-5 TRBD1 once CASSSDRDDNQPQHF TGTGCCTCAAGTTCGGACAGGGATGACAATCAGCCCCAGCATTTT
TRBJ2-3 TRBV14 NA once CASSQGGADTQYF TGTGCCAGCAGCCAAGGGGGGGCAGATACGCAGTATTTT
TRBJ2-5 TRBV12-2 NA NA CASPLLKAGGETQYF TGTGCAAGTCCCCTACTTAAGGCGGGAGGAGAGACCCAGTACTTC
TRBJ1-1 TRBV5-4 NA once CASSLASRTEAFF TGTGCCAGCAGCTTGGCCAGTAGGACTGAAGCTTTCTTT
TRBJ1-2 TRBV2 NA NA CASSTPLDGYTF TGTGCCAGCAGCACTCCTTTAGATGGCTACACCTTC
TRBJ1-1 TRBV5-1 TRBD1 few CASSLYGRGSNTEAFF TGCGCCAGCAGCTTGTACGGCAGGGGGTCCAACACTGAAGCTTTCTTT
TRBJ2-2 TRBV9 TRBD2 few CASRAGLNTGELFF TGTGCCAGTAGAGCGGGGTTGAACACCGGGGAGCTGTTTTTT
TRBJ2-5 TRBV27 TRBD1 NA CASSGQGVLETQYF TGTGCCAGCAGTGGACAGGGGGTTTTGGAGACCCAGTACTTC
TRBJ2-7 TRBV27 NA once CASRKPTAPVHEQYF TGTGCCAGCAGGAAGCCGACAGCCCCTGTCCACGAGCAGTACTTC
TRBJ1-2 TRBV6-6 NA NA CASSQMVNYGYTF TGTGCCAGCAGTCAGATGGTCAACTATGGCTACACCTTC
TRBJ2-1 TRBV6-6 TRBD1 NA CASSRQGPSSYNEQFF TGTGCCAGCAGTCGACAGGGGCCGAGCTCCTACAATGAGCAGTTCTTC
TRBJ1-5 TRBV3-1/TRBV3-2 NA NA CASSQEYREDQPQHF TGTGCCAGCAGCCAAGAATACAGGGAAGATCAGCCCCAGCATTTT
TRBJ2-4 TRBV27 NA NA CASSKDSLAKNIQYF TGTGCCAGCAGTAAGGACTCATTAGCCAAAAACATTCAGTACTTC
TRBJ2-3 TRBV15 NA once CATSRLPAGAHTDTQYF TGTGCCACCAGCAGGCTACCCGCGGGCGCTCACACAGATACGCAGTATTTT
TRBJ1-4 TRBV15 NA NA CATSRDRTVGGNEKLFF TGTGCCACCAGCAGAGATAGGACAGTTGGGGGTAATGAAAAACTGTTTTTT
TRBJ2-1 TRBV7-6 TRBD2 NA CASRSLAGGYNEQFF TGTGCCAGCAGATCTCTAGCGGGAGGGTACAATGAGCAGTTCTTC
TRBJ1-4 TRBV10-3 TRBD1 NA CAISDSGGPNEKLFF TGTGCCATCAGTGATTCAGGGGGGCCGAATGAAAAACTGTTTTTT
TRBJ1-1 TRBV15 NA NA CATSRGTVNTEAFF TGTGCCACCAGCAGAGGGACAGTGAACACTGAAGCTTTCTTT
TRBJ1-5 TRBV4-1 NA NA CASSQETDGYQPQHF TGCGCCAGCAGCCAAGAAACGGACGGTTATCAGCCCCAGCATTTT
TRBJ2-7 TRBV10-3 NA NA CAISGQSYEQYF TGTGCCATCAGTGGACAGTCCTACGAGCAGTACTTC
TRBJ1-2 TRBV30 TRBD1 NA CAWTTRRGQGRGGYTF TGTGCCTGGACTACGCGGAGGGGACAGGGAAGAGGTGGCTACACCTTC
TRBJ2-7 TRBV6-5 NA NA CASSYSGTDLGEQYF TGTGCCAGCAGTTATTCCGGGACCGACCTCGGAGAGCAGTACTTC
TRBJ2-1 TRBV24-1 TRBD2 NA CATSDWKNSGRGRFF TGTGCCACCAGTGATTGGAAAAATAGCGGGAGGGGCCGGTTCTTC
TRBJ2-4 TRBV6-5 TRBD2 NA CASSYSAGVGNIQYF TGTGCCAGCAGTTACTCTGCGGGAGTGGGTAACATTCAGTACTTC
TRBJ2-7 TRBV19 TRBD2 once CASSIGSRVAGEGEQYF TGTGCCAGTAGTATCGGGAGTCGGGTAGCGGGAGAGGGCGAGCAGTACTTC
TRBJ2-7 TRBV18 TRBD1 once CASSLSGTGEIEQYF TGTGCCAGCTCACTTTCCGGGACAGGAGAGATCGAGCAGTACTTC
TRBJ1-3 TRBV30 NA NA CAWSATGTIAGNTIYF TGTGCCTGGAGTGCTACTGGGACCATAGCTGGAAACACCATATATTTT
TRBJ2-4 TRBV19 NA NA CASSLSTTPVNIQYF TGTGCCAGTAGTCTCTCTACGACTCCCGTGAACATTCAGTACTTC
TRBJ1-5 TRBV7-6 NA NA CASSTGPNQPQHF TGTGCCAGCAGCACCGGGCCGAATCAGCCCCAGCATTTT
TRBJ1-1 TRBV18 NA NA CASSPGSQESNTEAFF TGTGCCAGCTCACCAGGGTCCCAGGAATCGAACACTGAAGCTTTCTTT
TRBJ2-5 TRBV5-1 NA NA CASQRWRGEETQYF TGCGCCAGCCAGAGATGGAGGGGAGAGGAGACCCAGTACTTC
TRBJ1-1 TRBV27 NA once CASSSALGNTEAFF TGTGCCAGCAGTTCGGCACTTGGGAACACTGAAGCTTTCTTT